This is a list of T cell receptor beta chains from one sample in a study of shared clonotypes between healthy human individuals. Sequenced by immunoSEQ multiplex PCR; TCRdb stores in-frame clones only, minus some. The table includes roughly 1 million clones, about 76% detected once. Sequencing input: memory CD4+ T cells sorted from blood. Receptor source: a man in his late teens or twenties in good health. Both conserved end residues are part of each CDR3. D genes are given only for firm matches. Clone size, where shown, is once, few, many, or a class for clones that have expanded.

abundance: .
v_gene: TRBV5-1
d_gene: TRBD1
j_gene: TRBJ1-4
CDR3nt: TGCGCCAGCAGCCTGCGGGGACAGATTAATGAAAAACTGTTTTTT
CDR3aa: CASSLRGQINEKLFF

abundance: .
v_gene: TRBV7-2
d_gene: .
j_gene: TRBJ1-1
CDR3nt: TGTGCCAGCAGCTTAGTTGGGGGGGTCACTGAAGCTTTCTTT
CDR3aa: CASSLVGGVTEAFF

abundance: .
v_gene: TRBV7-2
d_gene: .
j_gene: TRBJ2-7
CDR3nt: TGTGCCAGCAGCTTAGGGGTTGGTTACGAGCAGTACTTC
CDR3aa: CASSLGVGYEQYF

abundance: few
v_gene: TRBV5-1
d_gene: TRBD1
j_gene: TRBJ1-3
CDR3nt: TGCGCCAGCAGCTTAGGACAGGCTGGAAACACCATATATTTT
CDR3aa: CASSLGQAGNTIYF

abundance: .
v_gene: TRBV7-2
d_gene: .
j_gene: TRBJ2-7
CDR3nt: TGTGCCAGCAGCTACCTAGCGAACTCCTACGAGCAGTACTTC
CDR3aa: CASSYLANSYEQYF

abundance: .
v_gene: TRBV5-1
d_gene: .
j_gene: TRBJ2-5
CDR3nt: TGCGCCAGCAGCCTGGACAGACCTTCCGAGACCCAGTACTTC
CDR3aa: CASSLDRPSETQYF

abundance: .
v_gene: TRBV6-5
d_gene: .
j_gene: TRBJ2-1
CDR3nt: TGTGCCAGCAGTTACAAAATCCAGTTCTTC
CDR3aa: CASSYKIQFF

abundance: .
v_gene: TRBV5-1
d_gene: .
j_gene: TRBJ2-3
CDR3nt: TGCGCCAGCAGCTCGGAGGGCACAGATACGCAGTATTTT
CDR3aa: CASSSEGTDTQYF

abundance: .
v_gene: TRBV7-8
d_gene: .
j_gene: TRBJ2-5
CDR3nt: TGTGCCAGCAGCTCACGGCCGTACTGGGGGGATATCCAGTACTTC
CDR3aa: CASSSRPYWGDIQYF

abundance: .
v_gene: TRBV4-1
d_gene: TRBD2
j_gene: TRBJ2-1
CDR3nt: TGCGCCAGCAGCCAAAGTAGGCGGGGGGGAAGCTCCTACAATGAGCAGTTCTTC
CDR3aa: CASSQSRRGGSSYNEQFF

abundance: .
v_gene: TRBV9
d_gene: TRBD2
j_gene: TRBJ2-7
CDR3nt: TGTGCCAGCAGCCCGGGGGGGACTACCTCCTACGAGCAGTACTTC
CDR3aa: CASSPGGTTSYEQYF

abundance: once
v_gene: TRBV5-6
d_gene: .
j_gene: TRBJ2-5
CDR3nt: TGTGCCAGCAGCCAAGACAGGGAGACCCAGTACTTC
CDR3aa: CASSQDRETQYF

abundance: .
v_gene: TRBV5-1
d_gene: .
j_gene: TRBJ2-3
CDR3nt: TGCGCCAGCAGCTCCACTAGCCTCAGCACAGATACGCAGTATTTT
CDR3aa: CASSSTSLSTDTQYF

abundance: .
v_gene: TRBV5-6
d_gene: TRBD1
j_gene: TRBJ1-5
CDR3nt: TGTGCCAGCAGCGAATGGACAGGGGTTAGCAATCAGCCCCAGCATTTT
CDR3aa: CASSEWTGVSNQPQHF

abundance: few
v_gene: TRBV6-5
d_gene: .
j_gene: TRBJ1-5
CDR3nt: TGTGCCAGCAGTTATTCATCTAATCAGCCCCAGCATTTT
CDR3aa: CASSYSSNQPQHF

abundance: .
v_gene: TRBV7-8
d_gene: .
j_gene: TRBJ1-3
CDR3nt: TGTGCCAGCACCATCCTCCAGGGGAACTCTGGAAACACCATATATTTT
CDR3aa: CASTILQGNSGNTIYF

abundance: .
v_gene: TRBV5-1
d_gene: .
j_gene: TRBJ1-2
CDR3nt: TGCGCCAGTTACTCGACCCCTGGGGGAAGTGGCTACACCTTC
CDR3aa: CASYSTPGGSGYTF

abundance: .
v_gene: TRBV11-3
d_gene: .
j_gene: TRBJ1-3
CDR3nt: TGTGCCAGCAGCGGAGCTGGAAACACCATATATTTT
CDR3aa: CASSGAGNTIYF

abundance: .
v_gene: TRBV5-4
d_gene: .
j_gene: TRBJ1-5
CDR3nt: TGTGCCAGCAGCCTAGGTGGGGGCAATCAGCCCCAGCATTTT
CDR3aa: CASSLGGGNQPQHF

abundance: .
v_gene: TRBV30
d_gene: .
j_gene: TRBJ1-1
CDR3nt: TGTGCCTGGAGCCAAGGGGGAAACACTGAAGCTTTCTTT
CDR3aa: CAWSQGGNTEAFF

abundance: .
v_gene: TRBV11-2
d_gene: TRBD2
j_gene: TRBJ2-7
CDR3nt: TGTGCCAGCAGCCAGCTCGGGACTAGGTACGAGCAGTACTTC
CDR3aa: CASSQLGTRYEQYF

abundance: .
v_gene: TRBV6-5
d_gene: .
j_gene: TRBJ2-7
CDR3nt: TGTGCCAGCAGTTCCCAGTACGAGCAGTACTTC
CDR3aa: CASSSQYEQYF

abundance: few
v_gene: TRBV7-9
d_gene: .
j_gene: TRBJ1-6
CDR3nt: TGTGCCAGCAGACCGGACGGAGACAGTAATTCACCCCTCCACTTT
CDR3aa: CASRPDGDSNSPLHF

abundance: .
v_gene: TRBV5-1
d_gene: TRBD1
j_gene: TRBJ1-1
CDR3nt: TGCGCCAGCAGCTTTCTTGACAGGGGGCGTTTTCAGACTGAAGCTTTCTTT
CDR3aa: CASSFLDRGRFQTEAFF

abundance: many
v_gene: TRBV5-8
d_gene: TRBD1
j_gene: TRBJ1-2
CDR3nt: TGTGCCAGCAGCTTCGGGACAGGGAACTATGGCTACACCTTC
CDR3aa: CASSFGTGNYGYTF

abundance: .
v_gene: TRBV10-3
d_gene: .
j_gene: TRBJ1-5
CDR3nt: TGTGCCATCAGTGAGTCGGGATCGAATAGCAATCAGCCCCAGCATTTT
CDR3aa: CAISESGSNSNQPQHF

abundance: few
v_gene: TRBV5-5
d_gene: TRBD1
j_gene: TRBJ1-4
CDR3nt: TGTGCCAGCAGCTTGGCGGGGACAGGGAGTGAAAAACTGTTTTTT
CDR3aa: CASSLAGTGSEKLFF

abundance: .
v_gene: TRBV18
d_gene: .
j_gene: TRBJ2-7
CDR3nt: TGTGCCAGCTCACCAGGATACGAGCAGTACTTC
CDR3aa: CASSPGYEQYF

abundance: .
v_gene: TRBV5-1
d_gene: .
j_gene: TRBJ1-1
CDR3nt: TGCGCCAGCAGCTTGCCTTCGGGTAGGAACACTGAAGCTTTCTTT
CDR3aa: CASSLPSGRNTEAFF